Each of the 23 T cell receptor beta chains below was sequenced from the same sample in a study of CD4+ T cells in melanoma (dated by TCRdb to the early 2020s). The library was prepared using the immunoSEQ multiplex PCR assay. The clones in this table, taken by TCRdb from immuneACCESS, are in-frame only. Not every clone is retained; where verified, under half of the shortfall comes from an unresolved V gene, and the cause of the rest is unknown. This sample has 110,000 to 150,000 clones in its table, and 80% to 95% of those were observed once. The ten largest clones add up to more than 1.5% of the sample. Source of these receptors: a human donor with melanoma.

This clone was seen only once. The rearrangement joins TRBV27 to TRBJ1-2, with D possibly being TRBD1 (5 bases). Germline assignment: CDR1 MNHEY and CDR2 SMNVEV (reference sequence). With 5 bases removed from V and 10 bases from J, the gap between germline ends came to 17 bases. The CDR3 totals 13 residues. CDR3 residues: CASSPRDPLSYTF. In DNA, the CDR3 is TGTGCCAGCAGTCCACGGGACCCACTATCCTACACCTTC.

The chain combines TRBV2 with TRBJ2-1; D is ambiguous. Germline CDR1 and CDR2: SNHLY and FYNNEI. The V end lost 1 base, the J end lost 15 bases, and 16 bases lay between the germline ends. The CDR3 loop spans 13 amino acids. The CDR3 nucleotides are TGTGCCAGCAGTGAAGAAGTACCGGCAGTCCGGTTCTTC. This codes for CASSEEVPAVRFF.

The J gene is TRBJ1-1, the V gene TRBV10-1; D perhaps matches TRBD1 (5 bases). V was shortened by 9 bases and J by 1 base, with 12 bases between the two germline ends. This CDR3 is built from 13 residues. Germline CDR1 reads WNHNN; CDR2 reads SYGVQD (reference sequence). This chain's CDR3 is CARTGIGNTEAFF. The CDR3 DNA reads TGCGCCAGAACAGGCATCGGGAACACTGAAGCTTTCTTT.

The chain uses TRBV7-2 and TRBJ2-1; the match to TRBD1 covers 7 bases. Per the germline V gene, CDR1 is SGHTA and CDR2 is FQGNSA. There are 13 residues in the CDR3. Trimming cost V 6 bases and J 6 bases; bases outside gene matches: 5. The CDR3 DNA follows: TGTGCCAGCAGACAGGGGCAGCTCAATGAGCAGTTCTTC. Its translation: CASRQGQLNEQFF.

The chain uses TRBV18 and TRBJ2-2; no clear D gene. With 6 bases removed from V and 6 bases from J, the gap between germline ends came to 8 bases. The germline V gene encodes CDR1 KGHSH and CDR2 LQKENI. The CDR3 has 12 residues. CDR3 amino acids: CASSPRAGELFF. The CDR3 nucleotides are TGTGCCAGCTCTCCCCGTGCCGGGGAGCTGTTTTTT. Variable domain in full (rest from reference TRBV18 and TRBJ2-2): NAGVMQNPRHLVRRRGQEARLRCSPMKGHSHVYWYRQLPEEGLKFMVYLQKENIIDESGMPKERFSAEFPKEGPSILRIQQVVRGDSAAYFCASSPRAGELFFGEGSRLTVL.

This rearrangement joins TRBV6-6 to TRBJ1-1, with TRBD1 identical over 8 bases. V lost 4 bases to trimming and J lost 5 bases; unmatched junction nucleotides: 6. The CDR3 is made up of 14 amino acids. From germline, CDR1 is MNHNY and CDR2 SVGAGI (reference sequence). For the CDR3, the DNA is TGTGCCAGCAGTTTACGGACAGGGAGGACTGAAGCTTTCTTT. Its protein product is CASSLRTGRTEAFF.

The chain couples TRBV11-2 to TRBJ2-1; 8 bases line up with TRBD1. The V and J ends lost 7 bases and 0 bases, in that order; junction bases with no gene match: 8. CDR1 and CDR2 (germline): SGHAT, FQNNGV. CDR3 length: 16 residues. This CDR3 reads CASTQPTGGSYNEQFF. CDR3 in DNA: TGTGCCAGCACCCAGCCAACAGGGGGCTCCTACAATGAGCAGTTCTTC.

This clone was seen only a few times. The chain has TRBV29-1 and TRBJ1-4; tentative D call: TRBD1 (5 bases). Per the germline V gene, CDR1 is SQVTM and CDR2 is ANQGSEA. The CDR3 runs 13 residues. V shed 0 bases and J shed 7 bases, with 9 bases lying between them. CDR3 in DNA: TGCAGCGTTGAAGACAGGGAGAGTGAAAAACTGTTTTTT. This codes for CSVEDRESEKLFF.

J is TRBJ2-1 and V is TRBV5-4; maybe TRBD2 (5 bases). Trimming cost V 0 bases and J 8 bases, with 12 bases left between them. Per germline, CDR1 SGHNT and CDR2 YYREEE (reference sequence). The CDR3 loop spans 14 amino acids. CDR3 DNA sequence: TGTGCCAGCAGCTTGGCAGTGACCGGGGATGAGCAGTTCTTC. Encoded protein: CASSLAVTGDEQFF.

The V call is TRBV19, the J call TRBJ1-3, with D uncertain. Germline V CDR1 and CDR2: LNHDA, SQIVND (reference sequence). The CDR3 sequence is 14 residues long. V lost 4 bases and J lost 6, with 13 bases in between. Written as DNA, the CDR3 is TGTGCCAGTAGTACCCTTGGGTTCCAAAACACCATATATTTT. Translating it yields CASSTLGFQNTIYF.

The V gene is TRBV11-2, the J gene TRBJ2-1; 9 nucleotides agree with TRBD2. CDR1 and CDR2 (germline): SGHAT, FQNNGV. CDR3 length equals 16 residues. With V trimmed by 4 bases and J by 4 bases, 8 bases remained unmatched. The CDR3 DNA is TGTGCCAGCAGCTACTCCGAGCGGGGGGCGTACAATGAGCAGTTCTTC. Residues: CASSYSERGAYNEQFF.

The CDR3 DNA reads as TGTGCCAGCAGCAAAGCGGGACTAGCGGGGGGGAGGGATGGCGGAGCCAAAAACATTCAGTACTTC. Protein: CASSKAGLAGGRDGGAKNIQYF. V is TRBV21-1 and J is TRBJ2-4; the table names TRBD2, a call not compared with the DNA. TRBV21-1 is recorded as a pseudogene. The CDR3 is made up of 22 amino acids.

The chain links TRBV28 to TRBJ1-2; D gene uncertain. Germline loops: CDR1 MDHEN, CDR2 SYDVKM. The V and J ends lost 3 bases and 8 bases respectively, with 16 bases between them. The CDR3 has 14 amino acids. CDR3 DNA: TGTGCCAGCAGTTTCGCGGCCTCGAGTCAGGGCTACACCTTC. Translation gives CASSFAASSQGYTF.

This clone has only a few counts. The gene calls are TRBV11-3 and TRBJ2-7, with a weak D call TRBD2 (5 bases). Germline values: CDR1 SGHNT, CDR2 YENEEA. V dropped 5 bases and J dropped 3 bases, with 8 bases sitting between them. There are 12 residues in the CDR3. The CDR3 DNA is TGTGCCAGCAGCCGGGATAGCTACGAGCAGTACTTC. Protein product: CASSRDSYEQYF.

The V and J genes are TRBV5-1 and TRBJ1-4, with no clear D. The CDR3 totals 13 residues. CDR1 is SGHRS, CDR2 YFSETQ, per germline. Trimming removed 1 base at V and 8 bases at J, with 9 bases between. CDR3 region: CASSLIPREKLFF. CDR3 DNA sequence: TGCGCCAGCAGCTTGATACCGAGGGAAAAACTGTTTTTT. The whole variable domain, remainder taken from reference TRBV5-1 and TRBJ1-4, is KAGVTQTPRYLIKTRGQQVTLSCSPISGHRSVSWYQQTPGQGLQFLFEYFSETQRNKGNFPGRFSGRQFSNSRSEMNVSTLELGDSALYLCASSLIPREKLFFGSGTQLSVL.

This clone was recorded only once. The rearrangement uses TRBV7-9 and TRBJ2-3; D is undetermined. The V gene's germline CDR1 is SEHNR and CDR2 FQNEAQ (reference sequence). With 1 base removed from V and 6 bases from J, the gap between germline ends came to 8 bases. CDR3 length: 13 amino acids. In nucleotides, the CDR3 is TGTGCCAGCAGCTTAGGGGCCGGGGATACGCAGTATTTT. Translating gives CASSLGAGDTQYF.

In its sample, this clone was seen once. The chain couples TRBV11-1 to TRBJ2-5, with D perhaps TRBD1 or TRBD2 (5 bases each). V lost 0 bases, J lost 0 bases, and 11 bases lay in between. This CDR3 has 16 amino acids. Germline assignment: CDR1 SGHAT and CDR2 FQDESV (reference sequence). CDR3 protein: CASSLAMGRYQETQYF. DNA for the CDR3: TGTGCCAGCAGCTTAGCGATGGGACGGTACCAAGAGACCCAGTACTTC.

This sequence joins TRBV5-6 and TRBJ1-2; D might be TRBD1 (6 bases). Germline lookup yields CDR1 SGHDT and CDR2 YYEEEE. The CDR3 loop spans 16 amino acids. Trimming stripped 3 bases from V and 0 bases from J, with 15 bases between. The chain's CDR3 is CASSYRQATPNYGYTF. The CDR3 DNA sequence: TGTGCCAGCAGCTATAGACAGGCGACGCCTAACTATGGCTACACCTTC. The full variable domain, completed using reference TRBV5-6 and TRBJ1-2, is DAGVTQSPTHLIKTRGQQVTLRCSPKSGHDTVSWYQQALGQGPQFIFQYYEEEERQRGNFPDRFSGHQFPNYSSELNVNALLLGDSALYLCASSYRQATPNYGYTFGSGTRLTVV.

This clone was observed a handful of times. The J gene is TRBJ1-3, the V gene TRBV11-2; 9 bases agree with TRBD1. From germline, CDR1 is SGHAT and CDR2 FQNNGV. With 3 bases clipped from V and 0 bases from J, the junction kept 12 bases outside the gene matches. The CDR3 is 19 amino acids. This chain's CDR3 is CASSFTTGTGPSSGNTIYF. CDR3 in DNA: TGTGCCAGCAGCTTCACTACCGGGACAGGGCCGAGCTCTGGAAACACCATATATTTT.

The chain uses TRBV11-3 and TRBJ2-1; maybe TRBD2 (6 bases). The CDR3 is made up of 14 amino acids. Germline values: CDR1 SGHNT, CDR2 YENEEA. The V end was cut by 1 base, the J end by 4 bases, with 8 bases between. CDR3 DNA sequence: TGTGCCAGCAGCTTAGCGGGGGAGTACAATGAGCAGTTCTTC. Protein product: CASSLAGEYNEQFF.

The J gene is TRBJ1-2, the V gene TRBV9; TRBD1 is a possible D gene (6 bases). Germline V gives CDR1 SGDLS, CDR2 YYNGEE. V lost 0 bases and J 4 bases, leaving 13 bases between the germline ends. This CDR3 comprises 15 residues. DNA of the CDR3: TGTGCCAGCAGCGTAGAGCAGGGGTTCGGCTATGGCTACACCTTC. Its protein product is CASSVEQGFGYGYTF.

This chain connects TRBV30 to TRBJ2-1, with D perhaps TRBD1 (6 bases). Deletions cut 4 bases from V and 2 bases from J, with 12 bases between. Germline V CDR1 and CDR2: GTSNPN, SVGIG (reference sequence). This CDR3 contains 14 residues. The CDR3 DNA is TGTGCCTGGAAGTACAGGGAGACCTACAATGAGCAGTTCTTC. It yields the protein CAWKYRETYNEQFF.

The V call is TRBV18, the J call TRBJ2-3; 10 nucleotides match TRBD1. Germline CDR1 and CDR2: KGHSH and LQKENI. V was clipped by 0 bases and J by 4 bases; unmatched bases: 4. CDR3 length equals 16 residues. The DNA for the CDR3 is TGTGCCAGCTCACCACCCCAAGGGACAGGGGCAGATACGCAGTATTTT. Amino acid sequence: CASSPPQGTGADTQYF. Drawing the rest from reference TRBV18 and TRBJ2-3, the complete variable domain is NAGVMQNPRHLVRRRGQEARLRCSPMKGHSHVYWYRQLPEEGLKFMVYLQKENIIDESGMPKERFSAEFPKEGPSILRIQQVVRGDSAAYFCASSPPQGTGADTQYFGPGTRLTVL.